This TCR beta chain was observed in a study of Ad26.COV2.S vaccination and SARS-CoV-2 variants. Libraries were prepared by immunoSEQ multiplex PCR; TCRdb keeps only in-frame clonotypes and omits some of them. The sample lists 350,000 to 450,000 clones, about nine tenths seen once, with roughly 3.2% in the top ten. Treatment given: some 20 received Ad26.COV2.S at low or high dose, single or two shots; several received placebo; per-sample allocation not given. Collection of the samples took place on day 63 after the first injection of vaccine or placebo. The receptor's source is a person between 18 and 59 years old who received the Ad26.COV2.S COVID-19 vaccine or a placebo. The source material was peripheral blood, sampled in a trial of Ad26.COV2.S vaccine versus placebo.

DNA for the CDR3: TGTGCCAGCAGCTTTCTTAAGACTATTAACACTGAAGCTTTCTTT. It yields the protein CASSFLKTINTEAFF. The V call is TRBV5-6, the J call TRBJ1-1; no clear D gene. This CDR3 has 15 residues. Trimming stripped 2 bases from V and 2 bases from J, with 13 bases between. Germline lookup yields CDR1 SGHDT and CDR2 YYEEEE.